One sample yielded the 27 T cell receptor beta chains listed below, sequenced in a study of cytomegalovirus exposure and HLA in healthy donors. This PCR relied on a set of 60 Vbeta primers and 13 Jbeta primers. Measured with immunoSEQ multiplex PCR; TCRdb has only the in-frame clones, and not every one. The sample has about 190,000 clones; 75% to 80% are singletons. Material for sequencing was PBMCs. Receptor source: a woman aged 25 to 39 in good health and CMV-seropositive.

The chain couples TRBV7-2 to TRBJ1-2; possible D gene TRBD1, 5 bases. Germline CDR1 is SGHTA and CDR2 is FQGNSA. V was shortened by 5 bases and J by 5 bases, with 12 bases between the two germline ends. The CDR3 extends over 13 amino acids. The CDR3 is CASSGGRGYGYTF. DNA for the CDR3: TGTGCCAGCAGCGGAGGGAGGGGATATGGCTACACCTTC.

V gene TRBV19 combines with J gene TRBJ2-7; the D gene is possibly TRBD1 (5 bases). Germline values: CDR1 LNHDA, CDR2 SQIVND (reference sequence). Between the trimmed V and J ends, which lost 3 bases and 2 bases, there was a span of 8 bases. The CDR3 length is 13 residues. This CDR3 reads CASSIQGTYEQYF. CDR3 sequence (DNA): TGTGCCAGTAGTATTCAGGGAACCTACGAGCAGTACTTC.

The chain employs TRBV7-2 and TRBJ1-6; D not certain. The CDR3 consists of 14 residues. Per germline, CDR1 SGHTA and CDR2 FQGNSA. The V end lost 2 bases, the J end lost 13 bases, and 15 bases lay between the germline ends. Here the CDR3 reads CASSLSRMGDPLHF. The CDR3 nucleotides are TGTGCCAGCAGCTTAAGTCGGATGGGAGACCCCCTCCACTTT.

The genes are TRBV30 and TRBJ1-5; no clear D gene. Trimming took 3 bases from V and 3 from J, leaving 9 bases between them. The CDR3 consists of 13 residues. In germline, CDR1 is GTSNPN, CDR2 SVGIG (reference sequence). The DNA for the CDR3 is TGTGCCTGGAGCACCGGGTCCAATCAGCCCCAGCATTTT. As protein: CAWSTGSNQPQHF.

The rearrangement links TRBV4-3 to TRBJ2-6, with TRBD1 identical over 7 bases. This CDR3 contains 17 residues. The V and J ends lost 1 base and 3 bases, in that order; junction bases with no gene match: 6. In germline, CDR1 is LGHNA, CDR2 YSLEER. The CDR3 spells CASSQGTGDGGANVLTF. The CDR3 nucleotides are TGCGCCAGCAGCCAAGGGACAGGCGATGGTGGGGCCAACGTCCTGACTTTC.

This chain links TRBV5-1 with TRBJ2-1; 9 bases are shared with TRBD1. From germline, CDR1 is SGHRS and CDR2 YFSETQ. The CDR3 length is 15 residues. V shed 2 bases, J shed 8 bases, and the junction held 8 bases outside the gene matches. CDR3 amino acids: CASSFGTGRSDEQFF. Written as DNA, the CDR3 is TGCGCCAGCAGCTTTGGGACAGGGAGAAGTGATGAGCAGTTCTTC.

This clone has only a few counts. The gene calls are TRBV6-5 and TRBJ1-2, with D possibly matching TRBD1 (6 bases). The CDR3 contains 15 residues. Germline CDR1 and CDR2: MNHEY and SVGAGI. The V and J ends lost 0 bases and 8 bases respectively, with 16 bases between them. CDR3 nucleotides: TGTGCCAGCAGTTACTCGGGACAAGGGCCCCACGGCTACACCTTC. Its protein product is CASSYSGQGPHGYTF.

This chain uses TRBV4-1 with TRBJ2-1, with 12 bases matching TRBD2. The germline V gene has CDR1 MGHRA and CDR2 YSYEKL. This CDR3 is 18 amino acids long. Trimming took 0 bases from V and 0 from J; bases not matched to a gene: 3. The CDR3, as DNA: TGCGCCAGCAGCCAAGACCCTAGCGGGAGGGGCTCCTACAATGAGCAGTTCTTC. This codes for CASSQDPSGRGSYNEQFF.

The chain employs TRBV4-1 and TRBJ2-7, with D perhaps matching TRBD2 (5 bases). Gene TRBJ2-5 matches the end of the DNA better, so the J call may be wrong. The germline CDR1 and CDR2 sequences are MGHRA and YSYEKL. CDR3 size: 14 residues. The CDR3 sequence: CASSQGRDQETQYF. In nucleotides, the CDR3 is TGCGCCAGCAGCCAGGGGAGAGACCAAGAGACCCAGTACTTC.

The rearrangement links TRBV27 to TRBJ2-1; 7 nucleotides align to TRBD1. The J segment lost 0 bases and the V segment lost 7 bases, leaving 12 bases of the junction unmatched. This CDR3 has 17 residues. Germline CDR1 and CDR2: MNHEY and SMNVEV (reference sequence). The CDR3 DNA sequence: TGTGCCAGCAAAAACGATTACCGGGACAGCTCCTACAATGAGCAGTTCTTC. Translating it yields CASKNDYRDSSYNEQFF.

The chain employs TRBV28 and TRBJ2-5, with 7 positions matching TRBD2. Germline lookup yields CDR1 MDHEN and CDR2 SYDVKM. The CDR3 contains 16 residues. Trimming took 5 bases from V and 1 from J; bases not matched to a gene: 10. CDR3 DNA: TGTGCCAGCAGTCCCTGGAAAGCGGGACCCCAAGAGACCCAGTACTTC. Translated: CASSPWKAGPQETQYF.

Written as DNA, the CDR3 is TGTGCCAGCAGCCTACAGCAAAAGAATGAAAAACTGTTTTTT. Translated: CASSLQQKNEKLFF. The rearrangement joins TRBV28 to TRBJ1-4; D gene unclear. CDR1 MDHEN and CDR2 SYDVKM come from the germline V gene. V lost 6 bases, J lost 5 bases, and 13 bases lay in between. The CDR3 is made up of 14 amino acids.

This clone was counted only a few times. The sample has other DNA sequences that encode this CDR3 too. The J gene is TRBJ1-2, the V gene TRBV19, with TRBD1 identical over 8 bases. CDR1 is LNHDA, CDR2 SQIVND, per germline (reference sequence). The CDR3 has 14 residues. The V and J ends lost 6 bases and 2 bases, in that order; junction bases with no gene match: 5. The CDR3 is CASREQGVNYGYTF. The DNA for the CDR3 is TGTGCCAGTAGGGAACAGGGGGTAAACTATGGCTACACCTTC.

The V call is TRBV7-9, the J call TRBJ2-7; 11 positions agree with TRBD2. The CDR3 has 15 amino acids. Germline-derived CDR1 and CDR2 are SEHNR and FQNEAQ (reference sequence). The J segment lost 5 bases and the V segment lost 2 bases, leaving 5 bases of the junction unmatched. The CDR3: CASSLTSGRVNEQYF. The CDR3 nucleotides read TGTGCCAGCAGCTTAACTAGCGGGAGAGTCAACGAGCAGTACTTC.

The genes are TRBV4-1 and TRBJ2-7; possibly TRBD2 for D (6 bases). V was trimmed by 4 bases and J by 6 bases, leaving 16 bases between them. This CDR3 is built from 14 residues. Germline CDR1 reads MGHRA; CDR2 reads YSYEKL. The CDR3 loop is CASSPRRGDSEQYF. In DNA form, the CDR3 reads TGCGCCAGCAGCCCCCGGAGAGGGGACTCCGAGCAGTACTTC.

The CDR3 reads CASSGLGLARSDTQYF. The CDR3 DNA sequence: TGTGCCAGCAGTGGTCTCGGGCTAGCGAGGTCAGATACGCAGTATTTT. The V and J genes are TRBV28 and TRBJ2-3; D is perhaps TRBD2 (6 bases). Deletions cut 5 bases from V and 4 bases from J, with 19 bases between. The V gene's germline CDR1 is MDHEN and CDR2 SYDVKM. The CDR3 is 16 residues long. The full variable domain, its missing parts supplied by reference TRBV28 and TRBJ2-3, is DVKVTQSSRYLVKRTGEKVFLECVQDMDHENMFWYRQDPGLGLRLIYFSYDVKMKEKGDIPEGYSVSREKKERFSLILESASTNQTSMYLCASSGLGLARSDTQYFGPGTRLTVL.

This chain uses TRBV7-2 with TRBJ2-7, with 10 bases aligning to TRBD1. Germline assignment: CDR1 SGHTA and CDR2 FQGNSA. The CDR3 contains 15 residues. The J segment lost 6 bases and the V segment lost 1 base, leaving 6 bases of the junction unmatched. The CDR3 DNA reads TGTGCCAGCAGCTTAGACCGACAGGGGGCGGGCGAGCAGTACTTC. Protein: CASSLDRQGAGEQYF.

This chain connects TRBV27 to TRBJ2-1, with a tentative D call TRBD2 (6 bases). The CDR3 has 16 residues. Trimming shortened V by 2 bases and J by 6 bases, and 17 bases separated the two germline ends. Germline V lookup: CDR1 MNHEY, CDR2 SMNVEV (reference sequence). The CDR3 loop is CASSLLGSGRPNEQFF. The CDR3 bases are TGTGCCAGCAGTTTACTCGGTAGCGGCCGTCCCAATGAGCAGTTCTTC.

V usage is TRBV7-2 and J usage is TRBJ1-1; possible D gene TRBD1, 5 bases. The germline V gene has CDR1 SGHTA and CDR2 FQGNSA. V shed 2 bases and J shed 0 bases, with 10 bases lying between them. This CDR3 is 15 amino acids long. In nucleotides, the CDR3 is TGTGCCAGCAGCTTATTTGCAGGGTTGAACACTGAAGCTTTCTTT. Encoded protein: CASSLFAGLNTEAFF.

The rearrangement links TRBV7-2 to TRBJ2-5, with 12 bases aligning to TRBD2. Unmatched junction bases numbered 3, after V lost 5 bases and J lost 5 bases. CDR3 size: 14 residues. Germline V gene sequence: CDR1 SGHTA, CDR2 FQGNSA. This chain's CDR3 is CASSRTSGTETQYF. CDR3 nucleotide sequence: TGTGCCAGCAGCCGGACTAGCGGGACGGAGACCCAGTACTTC.

J is TRBJ2-1 and V is TRBV5-1; TRBD2 agrees at 14 bases. From germline, CDR1 is SGHRS and CDR2 YFSETQ. This CDR3 is built from 22 residues. V dropped 3 bases and J dropped 4; count of bases not matched to a gene: 21. The chain's CDR3 is CASSWGLAGVRGFQSVYNEQFF. The CDR3 DNA is TGCGCCAGCAGCTGGGGACTAGCGGGAGTCCGGGGGTTTCAATCTGTATACAATGAGCAGTTCTTC.

The chain combines TRBV5-5 with TRBJ2-4; 8 bases are shared with TRBD2. The CDR3 spans 19 residues. Per germline, CDR1 SGHKS and CDR2 YYEKEE (reference sequence). Trimming cost V 6 bases and J 3 bases; bases outside gene matches: 20. CDR3 residues: CASTRHGSGSGDVKNIQYF. CDR3 bases: TGTGCCAGCACCCGTCACGGCAGCGGGAGCGGGGATGTCAAAAACATTCAGTACTTC.

This clone was counted a few times. The chain carries TRBV13 and TRBJ1-2, with D possibly matching TRBD1 (5 bases). Germline V gene sequence: CDR1 PRHDT, CDR2 FYEKMQ (reference sequence). The CDR3 runs to 13 residues. V lost 2 bases and J lost 4, with 8 bases in between. The CDR3 DNA reads TGTGCCAGCAGCTTATTAAGGGGCTATGGCTACACCTTC. This encodes CASSLLRGYGYTF.

The chain links TRBV5-1 to TRBJ2-1; 8 bases match TRBD1. V shed 0 bases, J shed 6 bases, and the junction held 5 bases outside the gene matches. Germline lookup yields CDR1 SGHRS and CDR2 YFSETQ. The CDR3 has 15 residues. As DNA, the CDR3 is TGCGCCAGCAGCTTGGTTGCAGGGGGCTTCAATGAGCAGTTCTTC. It specifies CASSLVAGGFNEQFF.

This clone was detected only once. The chain has TRBV7-9 and TRBJ2-3; TRBD1 aligns across 7 bases. V trimming: 5 bases; J trimming: 1 base; junction bases outside the gene matches: 12. The CDR3 runs to 17 residues. Looked up from germline, CDR1 is SEHNR and CDR2 is FQNEAQ (reference sequence). CDR3 sequence: CASSHFPDRAGTDTQYF. The CDR3 DNA sequence: TGTGCCAGCAGCCATTTTCCCGACAGGGCAGGCACAGATACGCAGTATTTT.

V is TRBV29-1 and J is TRBJ1-2; 11 nucleotides line up with TRBD1. V dropped 0 bases and J dropped 4; count of bases not matched to a gene: 7. The CDR3 is 16 residues long. The germline V gene encodes CDR1 SQVTM and CDR2 ANQGSEA. CDR3 sequence (DNA): TGCAGCGTTGAAGAGGACAGGGGGCCTTACCTCTATGGCTACACCTTC. This sequence encodes CSVEEDRGPYLYGYTF.

With respect to this clone: Distinct nucleotide sequences in the sample also encode this CDR3. The gene calls are TRBV19 and TRBJ1-2, with D hard to call. V was clipped by 6 bases and J by 6 bases, with 8 bases between them. Germline lookup yields CDR1 LNHDA and CDR2 SQIVND (reference sequence). The CDR3 is made up of 11 amino acids. The CDR3 sequence: CASRLADGYTF. CDR3 coding DNA: TGTGCCAGTAGGCTAGCGGATGGCTACACCTTC.